The rows below give T cell receptor beta chains drawn from one sample of a study of sequential checkpoint blockade in melanoma. The repertoire was sequenced with immunoSEQ multiplex PCR; TCRdb's copy has only in-frame clones and lacks some. The table includes about 9,300 clones, 27% detected once. Sample: tumor tissue (inferred from file names), taken from a patient given nivolumab and ipilimumab in sequence. The source of these receptors is a human donor with melanoma. Each CDR3 is given with its conserved first and last residue. D genes are given only for firm matches. Not every row has a clone size; where given, it reads once, few, many or a size class.

j_call,v_call,cdr3_length,d_call,clone_size,cdr3_nt,cdr3_aa
TRBJ2-5,TRBV7-1,13,.,few,TGTGCCAGCAGCTACGCCGGGGCGGAGACCCAGTACTTC,CASSYAGAETQYF
TRBJ1-1,TRBV11-3,14,.,medium-sized,TGTGCCAGCAGCCCCCCCCTTGGGGATTTGACGGCTTTCTTT,CASSPPLGDLTAFF
TRBJ2-3,TRBV9,15,.,.,TGTGCCAGCAGCCGGGGCGGGACGAACACAGATACGCAGTATTTT,CASSRGGTNTDTQYF
TRBJ2-5,TRBV9,15,TRBD2,large,TGTGCCAGCAGCGTTAGCGGGGGGGATCTGGAGACCCAGTACTTC,CASSVSGGDLETQYF
TRBJ1-2,TRBV19,13,.,.,TGTGCCAGTAGTATGAAAGTTAACTATGGCTACACCTTC,CASSMKVNYGYTF
TRBJ2-7,TRBV9,12,.,.,TGTGCCAGCAGCCCCCGCGGTCACGAGCAGTACTTC,CASSPRGHEQYF
TRBJ1-2,TRBV4-1,19,TRBD1,few,TGCGCCAGCAGCCAAGATATTCGCGGGACAGGGGGCGAGTCTAATGGCTACACCTTC,CASSQDIRGTGGESNGYTF
TRBJ1-1,TRBV11-3,14,.,.,TGTGCCAGCAGCTTAGTCAGGGAGGACACTGAAGCTTTCTTT,CASSLVREDTEAFF
TRBJ1-4,TRBV19,13,.,few,TGTGCCAGTAAAAGGACAGCAAATGAAAAACTGTTTTTT,CASKRTANEKLFF
TRBJ1-1,TRBV6-4,11,.,few,TGTGCCATCAACCGGGGCACTGAAGCTTTCTTT,CAINRGTEAFF
TRBJ2-2,TRBV28,14,TRBD2,medium-sized,TGTGCCAGCAGTCGGACTAGCGCAGCCGGGGAGCTGTTTTTT,CASSRTSAAGELFF
TRBJ1-5,TRBV6-4,11,.,few,TGTGCCAGCAGCAACAATCAGCCCCAGCATTTT,CASSNNQPQHF
TRBJ2-6,TRBV9,16,.,many,TGTGCCAGCAGCGTAGATTTGGGTGCAGGGGCCAACGTCCTGACTTTC,CASSVDLGAGANVLTF
TRBJ2-1,TRBV14,17,.,.,TGTGCCAGCAGCCATTACGACAGGACCATTCACAACAATGAGCAGTTCTTC,CASSHYDRTIHNNEQFF